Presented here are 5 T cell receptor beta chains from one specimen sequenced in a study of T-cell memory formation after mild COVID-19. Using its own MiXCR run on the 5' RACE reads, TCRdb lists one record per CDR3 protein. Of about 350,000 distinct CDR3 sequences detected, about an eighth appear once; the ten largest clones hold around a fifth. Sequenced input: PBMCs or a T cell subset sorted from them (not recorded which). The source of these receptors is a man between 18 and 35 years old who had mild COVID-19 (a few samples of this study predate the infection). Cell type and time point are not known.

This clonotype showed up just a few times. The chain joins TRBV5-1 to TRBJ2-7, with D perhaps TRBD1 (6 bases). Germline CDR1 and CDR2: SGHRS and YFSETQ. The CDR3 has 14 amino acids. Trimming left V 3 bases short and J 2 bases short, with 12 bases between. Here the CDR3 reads CASSSTGEAYEQYF. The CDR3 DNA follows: TGCGCCAGCAGCTCGACAGGTGAAGCCTACGAGCAGTACTTC.

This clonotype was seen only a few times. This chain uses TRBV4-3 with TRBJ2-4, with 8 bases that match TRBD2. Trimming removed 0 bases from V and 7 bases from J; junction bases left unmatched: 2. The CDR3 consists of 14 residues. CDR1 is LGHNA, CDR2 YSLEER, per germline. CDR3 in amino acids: CASSQERLANIQYF. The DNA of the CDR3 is TGCGCCAGCAGCCAAGAACGACTAGCGAACATTCAGTACTTC.

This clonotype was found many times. CDR3 sequence reads: CASSSDIRLSTDTQYF. CDR3 sequence (DNA): TGTGCCAGCAGCTCGGACATCCGCTTAAGCACAGATACGCAGTATTTT. This chain joins TRBV12-3 or TRBV12-4 and TRBJ2-3, with D maybe TRBD1 (5 bases). Trimming shortened V by 6 bases and J by 0 bases, and 16 bases separated the two germline ends. The CDR3 is 16 residues long.

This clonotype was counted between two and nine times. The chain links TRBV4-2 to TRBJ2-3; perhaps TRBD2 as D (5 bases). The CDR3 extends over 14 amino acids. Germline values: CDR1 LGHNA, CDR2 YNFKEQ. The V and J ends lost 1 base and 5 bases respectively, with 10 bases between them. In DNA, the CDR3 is TGTGCCAGCAGCCAAGCCTCGGGGAGAGATACGCAGTATTTT. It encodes CASSQASGRDTQYF.

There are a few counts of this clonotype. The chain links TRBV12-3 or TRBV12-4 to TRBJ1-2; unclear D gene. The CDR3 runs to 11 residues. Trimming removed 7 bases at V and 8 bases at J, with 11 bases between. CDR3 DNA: TGTGCCAGCAACCGAGGAGGCGGCTACACCTTC. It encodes CASNRGGGYTF.